Reported below is one T cell receptor (beta chain). Its antigen remains unidentified. These data are taken from a study of T cell repertoires in cytomegalovirus infection. The CDR3 covers 13 residues. V was trimmed by 6 bases and J by 5 bases, leaving 13 bases between them. MiXCR, run by TCRdb on the reads, gives a single entry per CDR3 protein. There are about 830,000 distinct CDR3 sequences in the sample; approximately 30% occur only once, and around 11% lies in the top ten. Material: cultured CD8+ T cells from PBMCs, obtained from culture after CMV antigen stimulation. This chain links TRBV12-3 or TRBV12-4 with TRBJ1-1; the D gene is possibly TRBD1 (5 bases). This TCR derives from a human donor in good health (CMV status not recorded). Some clones in this sample may be carry-over from other donors' samples. Here the CDR3 reads CASSMGTSTEAFF. The CDR3 bases are TGTGCCAGCAGCATGGGGACTTCAACTGAAGCTTTCTTT.